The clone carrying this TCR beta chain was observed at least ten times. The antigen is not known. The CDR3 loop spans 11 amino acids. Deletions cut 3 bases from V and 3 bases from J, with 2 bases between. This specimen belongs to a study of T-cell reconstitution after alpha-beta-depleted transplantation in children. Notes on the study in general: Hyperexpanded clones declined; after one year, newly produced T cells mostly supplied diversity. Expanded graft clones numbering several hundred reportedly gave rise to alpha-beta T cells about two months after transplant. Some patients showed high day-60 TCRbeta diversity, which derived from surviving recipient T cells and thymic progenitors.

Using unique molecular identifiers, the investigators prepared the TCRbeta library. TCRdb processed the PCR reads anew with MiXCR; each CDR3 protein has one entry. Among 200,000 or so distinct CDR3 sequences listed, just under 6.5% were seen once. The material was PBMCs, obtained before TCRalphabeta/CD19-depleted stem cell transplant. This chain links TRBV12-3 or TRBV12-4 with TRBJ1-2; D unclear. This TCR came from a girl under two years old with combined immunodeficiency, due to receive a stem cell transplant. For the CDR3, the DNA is TGTGCCAGCAGTTTGTACTATGGCTACACCTTC. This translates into CASSLYYGYTF.